Sequencing of this T cell receptor beta chain was carried out in a study of cytomegalovirus exposure and HLA in healthy donors. Germline V gene lookup returns CDR1 GTSNPN and CDR2 SVGIG (reference sequence). The CDR3 extends over 11 amino acids. V lost 4 bases and J lost 6, with 9 bases in between. Both 60 Vbeta primers and 13 Jbeta primers went into the PCR. The data were produced by immunoSEQ multiplex PCR, yet TCRdb's version contains in-frame clones alone and is incomplete. Here the sample spans 140,000 or so clones, about 80% being singletons. The gene calls are TRBV30 and TRBJ1-1; maybe TRBD1 (5 bases). The sequencing input was PBMCs. The TCR comes from a woman aged 60-75 years in good health and CMV-seropositive. The CDR3: CAWNRGAEAFF. The CDR3 DNA reads TGTGCCTGGAACCGGGGGGCTGAAGCTTTCTTT.